The 18 T cell receptor beta chains below were found in one sample sequenced in a study of T cells expressing NK-cell markers. Reprocessing the 5' RACE reads, TCRdb reports a single entry for every CDR3 protein and omits DNA. In all, the sample yields about 430,000 distinct CDR3 sequences. Sequenced: blood T cells: a sorted CD56 or NKG2C T cell subset, CD4+ or CD8+ T cells, or bulk PBMC T cells (not recorded which). These TCRs come from a woman in her forties or fifties in good health.

The chain carries TRBV12-3 or TRBV12-4 and TRBJ2-1; TCRdb picks TRBD2, but there is no DNA to check that call. The CDR3 has 14 residues. CDR3 amino acids: CASEAGNSYNEQFF.

This chain joins TRBV4-1 and TRBJ1-2; TCRdb selects TRBD1, and the lack of DNA leaves this call unchecked. This CDR3 comprises 14 residues. Germline assignment: CDR1 MGHRA and CDR2 YSYEKL. CDR3 protein: CASSQATGLKGYTF.

The chain combines TRBV5-1 with TRBJ2-3; TCRdb's D gene call, TRBD1, goes unchecked for lack of DNA. The germline CDR1 and CDR2 sequences are SGHRS and YFSETQ. CDR3 length: 15 amino acids. The CDR3 region is CASSPVMGRPDTQYF.

V is TRBV20-1 and J is TRBJ2-6; TCRdb's assignment of TRBD1 cannot be checked, as there is no DNA. The CDR3 extends over 16 amino acids. The germline V gene has CDR1 DFQATT and CDR2 SNEGSKA (reference sequence). The CDR3 spells CSASRTPGSGANVLTF.

This chain links TRBV27 with TRBJ1-4; TCRdb reports TRBD1, a call that lacks DNA to check it against. The germline V gene encodes CDR1 MNHEY and CDR2 SMNVEV (reference sequence). This CDR3 spans 16 amino acids. The CDR3: CASSIYPGPPREKLFF.

The rearrangement links TRBV2 to TRBJ1-2. The V gene's germline CDR1 is SNHLY and CDR2 FYNNEI. The CDR3 is 15 amino acids. CDR3 in amino acids: CASSVFQRTNYGYTF.

V usage is TRBV5-5 and J usage is TRBJ2-2; TCRdb's D gene call, TRBD1, goes unchecked for lack of DNA. The CDR3 has 17 amino acids. Germline values: CDR1 SGHKS, CDR2 YYEKEE (reference sequence). The CDR3 is CASSPGTAFPNTGELFF.

V is TRBV6-2 or TRBV6-3 and J is TRBJ1-1. This CDR3 has 13 residues. Per germline, CDR1 MNHEY and CDR2 SVGEGT. Here the CDR3 reads CASSYPSWTEAFF.

The CDR3 sequence is CASTQGRAREQFF. This rearrangement joins TRBV2 to TRBJ2-1; there is no DNA to check the TCRdb D call of TRBD2. Germline V gene lookup returns CDR1 SNHLY and CDR2 FYNNEI. This CDR3 has 13 amino acids.

The J gene is TRBJ2-3, the V gene TRBV14; TCRdb picks TRBD2, but there is no DNA to check that call. From germline, CDR1 is SGHDN and CDR2 FVKESK. This CDR3 comprises 16 residues. Here the CDR3 reads CASSLTLAGGPDTQYF.

This chain joins TRBV5-4 and TRBJ2-1; the D call from TCRdb, TRBD1, cannot be confirmed without DNA. The CDR3 sequence is 16 residues long. CDR1 is SGHNT and CDR2 is YYREEE in the germline V gene (reference sequence). The CDR3 protein is CASSEKQGISYNEQFF.

The chain is built from TRBV3-1 and TRBJ2-7; the TRBD2 assignment by TCRdb is unverifiable without DNA. The CDR3 is 16 residues long. Germline assignment: CDR1 LGHDT and CDR2 YNNKEL (reference sequence). The CDR3 sequence: CASSLRLAGGAYEQYF.

The J gene is TRBJ1-4, the V gene TRBV6-6; TCRdb reports TRBD1, a call that lacks DNA to check it against. The germline V gene encodes CDR1 MNHNY and CDR2 SVGAGI (reference sequence). This CDR3 contains 14 residues. The CDR3 sequence is CASSNRGQGVKLFF.

The chain is built from TRBV6-6 and TRBJ2-1; as DNA is missing, the TRBD2 call by TCRdb cannot be tested. The CDR3 is made up of 17 amino acids. The germline V gene has CDR1 MNHNY and CDR2 SVGAGI (reference sequence). This CDR3 is CASSYGGSGRSGDEQFF.

The CDR3 region is CSATMGAAKNIQYF. This sequence joins TRBV20-1 and TRBJ2-4; TCRdb's D call of TRBD1 is untestable without DNA. CDR3 length equals 14 residues. Germline V CDR1 and CDR2: DFQATT, SNEGSKA (reference sequence).

This chain joins TRBV3-1 and TRBJ1-2; the D call from TCRdb, TRBD1, cannot be confirmed without DNA. The CDR3 is made up of 14 amino acids. The V gene's germline CDR1 is LGHDT and CDR2 YNNKEL (reference sequence). CDR3 residues: CASSQEGGNYGYTF. Using reference TRBV3-1 and TRBJ1-2 for the parts outside the CDR3, the full variable domain is DTAVSQTPKYLVTQMGNDKSIKCEQNLGHDTMYWYKQDSKKFLKIMFSYNNKELIINETVPNRFSPKSPDKAHLNLHINSLELGDSAVYFCASSQEGGNYGYTFGSGTRLTVV.

The V gene is TRBV29-1, the J gene TRBJ2-2; TCRdb indicates TRBD2, and absent DNA this call remains unverified. Germline CDR1 SQVTM, CDR2 ANQGSEA. This CDR3 is built from 15 residues. CDR3 sequence: CSATQLAGNTGELFF.

This rearrangement joins TRBV12-3 or TRBV12-4 to TRBJ1-1; TCRdb's D gene call, TRBD1, goes unchecked for lack of DNA. The CDR3 spans 15 residues. CDR3 in amino acids: CASSLGGNANTEAFF.